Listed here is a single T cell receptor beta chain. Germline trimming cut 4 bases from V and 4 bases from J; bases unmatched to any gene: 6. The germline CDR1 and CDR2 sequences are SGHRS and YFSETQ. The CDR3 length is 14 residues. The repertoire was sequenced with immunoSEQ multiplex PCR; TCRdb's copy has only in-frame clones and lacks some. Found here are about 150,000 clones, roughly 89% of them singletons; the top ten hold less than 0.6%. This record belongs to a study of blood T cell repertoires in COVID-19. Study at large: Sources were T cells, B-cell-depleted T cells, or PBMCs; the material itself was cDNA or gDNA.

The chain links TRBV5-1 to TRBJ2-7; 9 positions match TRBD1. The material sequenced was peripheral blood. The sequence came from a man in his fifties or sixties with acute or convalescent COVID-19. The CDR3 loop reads CASSLDRGRYEQYF. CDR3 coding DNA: TGCGCCAGCAGCCTGGACAGGGGAAGGTACGAGCAGTACTTC.